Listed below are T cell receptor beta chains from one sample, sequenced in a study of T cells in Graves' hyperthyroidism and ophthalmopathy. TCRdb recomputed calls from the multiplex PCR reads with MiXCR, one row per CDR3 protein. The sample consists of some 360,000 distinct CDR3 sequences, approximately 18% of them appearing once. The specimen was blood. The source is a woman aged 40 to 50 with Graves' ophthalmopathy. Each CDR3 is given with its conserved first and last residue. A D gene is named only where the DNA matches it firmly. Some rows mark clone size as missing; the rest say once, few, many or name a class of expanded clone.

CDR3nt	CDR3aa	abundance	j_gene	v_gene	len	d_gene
TGTGCCAGCAACAGGGTATGGGGCGAAGAGACCCAGTACTTC	CASNRVWGEETQYF	many	TRBJ2-5	TRBV27	14	.
TGTGCCAGCAGTTCACGACTAGCGGGAGAGGGGACCCAGTACTTC	CASSSRLAGEGTQYF	.	TRBJ2-5	TRBV6-5	15	TRBD2
TGCGCCAGCAGCCAAGGGGGGTTCATGAACACTGAAGCTTTCTTT	CASSQGGFMNTEAFF	.	TRBJ1-1	TRBV4-1	15	.
TGTGCCAGCATATCCTACTACGAGCAGTACTTC	CASISYYEQYF	many	TRBJ2-7	TRBV6-5	11	.
TGCGCCAGCAGCCCGACAGGACAGGGGAAGACCCAGTACTTC	CASSPTGQGKTQYF	many	TRBJ2-5	TRBV5-1	14	TRBD1
TGTGCCAGCAGGTTTAGGTTGGGTGATCAGCCCCAGCATTTT	CASRFRLGDQPQHF	many	TRBJ1-5	TRBV27	14	.
TGCAGCGTTGATGGCCGGAGGAGTGGCTACACCTTC	CSVDGRRSGYTF	.	TRBJ1-2	TRBV29-1	12	.
TGTGCCAGCAGTGACAGTGGTACTAACACTGAAGCTTTCTTT	CASSDSGTNTEAFF	.	TRBJ1-1	TRBV28	14	.
TGTGCCAGCAGCTTACCCAATTTACGGGGAGCCGAAGGGACCGGGGAGCTGTTTTTT	CASSLPNLRGAEGTGELFF	many	TRBJ2-2	TRBV11-3	19	.
TGTGCCAGCAGCGCGGCGGCCAAGACCCAGTACTTC	CASSAAAKTQYF	many	TRBJ2-5	TRBV12-3/TRBV12-4	12	.
TGTGCCAGCAGGGAATGGGGCGCAGAGCACGAGCAGTACTTC	CASREWGAEHEQYF	many	TRBJ2-7	TRBV6-1	14	.
TGTGCCATCAGTGATCGGGTTAAGGGGGGTATGGACACTGAAGCTTTCTTT	CAISDRVKGGMDTEAFF	many	TRBJ1-1	TRBV10-3	17	.
TGTGCCAGCAGTTCGAGAGGTGGGGGGTATAGGGTCTACGAGCAGTACTTC	CASSSRGGGYRVYEQYF	many	TRBJ2-7	TRBV6-5	17	.
TGTGCCAGCAGGCAGGGGGCATCAGAGACCCAGTACTTC	CASRQGASETQYF	many	TRBJ2-5	TRBV28	13	TRBD1
TGCGCCAGCAGCCAAGCATCGGGCATGTCCTTTGGAGAGACCCAGTACTTC	CASSQASGMSFGETQYF	many	TRBJ2-5	TRBV4-1	17	.
TGCAGCGTCCGAGGGGGGACAGGATACGAGCAGTACTTC	CSVRGGTGYEQYF	many	TRBJ2-7	TRBV29-1	13	TRBD1
TGTGCCAGTAGTATAAGGAGCCCCGGGGAGCTGTTTTTT	CASSIRSPGELFF	many	TRBJ2-2	TRBV19	13	.
TGTGCCAGCAGTTGGACAGCCCTTCAAGAGACCCAGTACTTC	CASSWTALQETQYF	many	TRBJ2-5	TRBV6-2/TRBV6-3	14	.
TGTGCCAGCAGCGTCGGACCTCTGGGACCTGAAGCTTTCTTT	CASSVGPLGPEAFF	many	TRBJ1-1	TRBV9	14	.
TGCGCCAGCAGCCCCCGGACAGGGGGCCCCATGAACACTGAAGCTTTCTTT	CASSPRTGGPMNTEAFF	many	TRBJ1-1	TRBV5-1	17	TRBD1
TGTGCCAGTAGTTTCGGGACTAGCGGGGACGAGCAGTACTTC	CASSFGTSGDEQYF	many	TRBJ2-7	TRBV19	14	TRBD2
TGTGCCAGCAGCAAAGCCGGGACAGGGGGGACTGAAGCTTTCTTT	CASSKAGTGGTEAFF	many	TRBJ1-1	TRBV4-2	15	TRBD1
TGCAGTGCTATATTGTCCAGCGGGGAGACCCAGTACTTC	CSAILSSGETQYF	many	TRBJ2-5	TRBV20-1	13	.
TGTGCCAGCAGTCGGACTAGGGCCTACGAGCAGTACTTC	CASSRTRAYEQYF	many	TRBJ2-7	TRBV28	13	TRBD2
TGTGCCAGCAGTTTATACCACCCACAAATCAGCTCCTACGAGCAGTACTTC	CASSLYHPQISSYEQYF	many	TRBJ2-7	TRBV27	17	.
TGTGCCAGCATCGGACAGGTCCGCGTAGTGTCACCCCTCCACTTT	CASIGQVRVVSPLHF	many	TRBJ1-6	TRBV2	15	TRBD1
TGTGCCAGCCACCGAGGTGCTGAAGCTTTCTTT	CASHRGAEAFF	.	TRBJ1-1	TRBV6-2/TRBV6-3	11	.
TGTGCCAGCAGCGTAGAGGCGGGACCCTCGGAGCAGTACTTC	CASSVEAGPSEQYF	.	TRBJ2-7	TRBV9	14	.
TGTGCCAGCAGTTTATCAGAGGCAGGGGGCGGCGTAAAGGGCTACACCTTC	CASSLSEAGGGVKGYTF	many	TRBJ1-2	TRBV28	17	TRBD1
TGTGCCAGCAGCCAAGAAACGGCGGCCGGGGAGCTGTTTTTT	CASSQETAAGELFF	many	TRBJ2-2	TRBV3-1	14	.
TGTGCCAGCACCCCCCCCTCCGGAGGGTATCAGCCCCAGCATTTT	CASTPPSGGYQPQHF	many	TRBJ1-5	TRBV12-3/TRBV12-4	15	.
TGTGCCAGCAGTTGGGGACAGTCGAGACTAGCGGCTAGCACAGATACGCAGTATTTT	CASSWGQSRLAASTDTQYF	many	TRBJ2-3	TRBV28	19	TRBD2
TGTGCCAGCAGTGCAAATCCGGGACAGGGAATTGGCTACACCTTC	CASSANPGQGIGYTF	.	TRBJ1-2	TRBV6-1	15	TRBD1
TGTGCCAGCAGCTCGGGACAGGGGGCGACAGATACGCAGTATTTT	CASSSGQGATDTQYF	many	TRBJ2-3	TRBV6-1	15	TRBD1
TGCGCCAGCAGCCAATTCGGCGCTGCCACTGAAGCTTTCTTT	CASSQFGAATEAFF	many	TRBJ1-1	TRBV4-1	14	.
TGTGCCAGCAGTTTGGACGTAGGGACTGAAGCTTTCTTT	CASSLDVGTEAFF	many	TRBJ1-1	TRBV6-5	13	.
TGTGCCATCAGATCACAGGGGGTAAGGTACAATGAGCAGTTCTTC	CAIRSQGVRYNEQFF	many	TRBJ2-1	TRBV10-3	15	TRBD1
TGTGCCAGCAATTGGGACACCGGGGAGCTGTTTTTT	CASNWDTGELFF	many	TRBJ2-2	TRBV2	12	.
TGTGCCAGCAGCCGGAGGCAAGAGACCCAGTACTTC	CASSRRQETQYF	many	TRBJ2-5	TRBV7-2	12	.
TGCGCCAGCAGCTTGGCCCCTGAGAGAAACCTCGAGCAGTACTTC	CASSLAPERNLEQYF	many	TRBJ2-7	TRBV5-1	15	.
TGTGCCATCATGAGGGACGTCTCTGGAAACACCATATATTTT	CAIMRDVSGNTIYF	.	TRBJ1-3	TRBV10-3	14	.
TGTGCCTGGAATTGGCGGGGGCACCAAGAGACCCAGTACTTC	CAWNWRGHQETQYF	.	TRBJ2-5	TRBV30	14	.
TGTGCCAGCAGTTACCCGAAAGAGTTCTATGGCTACACCTTC	CASSYPKEFYGYTF	once	TRBJ1-2	TRBV6-2/TRBV6-3	14	.
TGTGCCTGGACTACGGGAGTACACGAGCAGTACTTC	CAWTTGVHEQYF	many	TRBJ2-7	TRBV30	12	.
TGTGCCAGCAGCTTAGCGCTAGGGAACACCGGGGAGCTGTTTTTT	CASSLALGNTGELFF	many	TRBJ2-2	TRBV7-9	15	.
TGCAGTGCTAGGGGTGGTCGTCAGGATTATCAGCCCCAGCATTTT	CSARGGRQDYQPQHF	many	TRBJ1-5	TRBV20-1	15	.
TGTGCCAGCAGTCAACAGGGGGCGTGGTCTGGCTACACCTTC	CASSQQGAWSGYTF	many	TRBJ1-2	TRBV28	14	TRBD1
TGCAGTGCTGCTAGGACTAGCGGCTACGAGCAGTACTTC	CSAARTSGYEQYF	.	TRBJ2-7	TRBV20-1	13	TRBD2
TGTGCCAGCTCACTTCGCGGGAGTGGCCCCTACGAGCAGTACTTC	CASSLRGSGPYEQYF	few	TRBJ2-7	TRBV18	15	TRBD2
TGTGCCAGCAGTATCGGCTTTATCACTGAAGCTTTCTTT	CASSIGFITEAFF	many	TRBJ1-1	TRBV28	13	.
TGTGCCAGCAGTTTAAGGGCGGGAGGGCCGACCGGGGAGCTGTTTTTT	CASSLRAGGPTGELFF	many	TRBJ2-2	TRBV28	16	TRBD2
TGCAGTGCTCGACTAGCGGGAGGACGGGAGACCCAGTACTTC	CSARLAGGRETQYF	.	TRBJ2-5	TRBV20-1	14	TRBD2
TGTGCCAGCAGCCAGAGAGAGGACAGGGAAGAAGCTTTCTTT	CASSQREDREEAFF	few	TRBJ1-1	TRBV13	14	TRBD1
TGTGCCAGCAGTCTACTAGCGGGTATTGAGCAGTACTTC	CASSLLAGIEQYF	many	TRBJ2-7	TRBV12-3/TRBV12-4	13	TRBD2